One T cell receptor (beta chain) is described in this entry. Time point noted: newly diagnosed GD, antithyroid drugs for less than 3 months. PBMC RNA served as the TCR library source. About 9.2 milliliters of peripheral blood were taken and placed in EDTA tubes. Arm-PCR of CDR3 regions with iRepertoire HTBI primers generated TCR beta libraries. TCRdb re-derived calls from the multiplex PCR reads in MiXCR, one entry per CDR3 protein. The table shows 450,000 to 500,000 distinct CDR3 sequences, with 15% to 20% occurring only once. This specimen belongs to a study of regulatory T cells in long-lasting Graves disease. V was pared by 5 bases and J by 2 bases, with 12 bases of the junction left unmatched. The length of the CDR3 is 17 residues. Germline V gives CDR1 MDHEN, CDR2 SYDVKM. These data also formed part of another study, on T cells in Graves' hyperthyroidism and ophthalmopathy. That source notes: RT-PCR in the first round (using the HTBI primer set) targeted the TCR CDR3.

The sequence was collected from a man aged 35-49 years with Graves disease. This chain uses TRBV28 with TRBJ2-3; 8 nucleotides agree with TRBD2. This specimen was peripheral blood mononuclear cells (PBMCs), taken at new diagnosis, from a patient treated with antithyroid drugs. The CDR3 loop is CASSQTGGGYFTDTQYF. In DNA, the CDR3 is TGTGCCAGCAGTCAGACCGGGGGGGGGTACTTCACAGATACGCAGTATTTT.